Below, 3 T cell receptor beta chains from the same sample are listed, as sequenced in a study of control samples from healthy donors and cancer patients. Using immunoSEQ multiplex PCR, the repertoire was profiled, and TCRdb retains in-frame clones only, with some absent. The sample has 90,000 to 100,000 clones, approximately 81% seen once. Sequenced material: blood. The receptors shown here come from a woman aged 25-40 years in good health.

The chain combines TRBV6-2 or TRBV6-3 with TRBJ2-1; no reliable D call. In germline, CDR1 is MNHEY, CDR2 SVGEGT. This CDR3 has 12 residues. The V gene lost 5 bases and the J gene lost 9 bases, with 11 bases spanning the gap. CDR3 residues: CASSPVFSEQFF. The CDR3 DNA sequence: TGTGCCAGCAGTCCCGTGTTCAGTGAGCAGTTCTTC.

V usage is TRBV11-2 and J usage is TRBJ2-5, with 7 bases fitting TRBD2. Trimming removed 1 base from V and 5 bases from J; junction bases left unmatched: 10. Germline V gene lookup returns CDR1 SGHAT and CDR2 FQNNGV. CDR3 length equals 16 residues. CDR3 protein: CASSLGSSGSRETQYF. CDR3 DNA sequence: TGTGCCAGCAGCTTAGGTTCTAGCGGTAGCAGGGAGACCCAGTACTTC.

The table lists this clone with many counts. Other nucleotide sequences in the sample specify the same CDR3. The chain has TRBV30 and TRBJ1-1, with no clear D. Looked up from germline, CDR1 is GTSNPN and CDR2 is SVGIG (reference sequence). The CDR3 has 13 amino acids. CDR3 nucleotide sequence: TGTGCATGGGAGCGGGGAACGAACACTGAAGCTTTCTTT. The encoded protein is CAWERGTNTEAFF.